The 12 T cell receptor beta chains listed next were all sequenced from one sample in a study of blood T cell repertoires in COVID-19. Here immunoSEQ multiplex PCR was the method, and the copy in TCRdb shows in-frame clones only, minus some. The table includes 210,000 or so clones, around 89% detected once. Source material: peripheral blood. The source is a man aged 45-60 years with acute or convalescent COVID-19.

V and J are TRBV7-9 and TRBJ1-1; D is ambiguous. CDR1 and CDR2 from the germline V gene are SEHNR and FQNEAQ (reference sequence). CDR3 length: 14 residues. The V end was cut by 1 base, the J end by 1 base, with 7 bases between. The CDR3 nucleotides read TGTGCCAGCAGCTTAGACATCCAGAACACTGAAGCTTTCTTT. Protein: CASSLDIQNTEAFF.

V gene TRBV30 combines with J gene TRBJ1-1; a possible D gene is TRBD1 (5 bases). Germline V gene data show CDR1 as GTSNPN and CDR2 as SVGIG (reference sequence). Trimming removed 2 bases from V and 3 bases from J, with 10 bases in between. The CDR3 totals 13 residues. CDR3 bases: TGTGCCTGGAGTAGGTCGGGGGACACTGAAGCTTTCTTT. This encodes CAWSRSGDTEAFF.

This clone came up a few times. The chain recombines TRBV10-1 with TRBJ2-2; TRBD2 is a possible D gene (6 bases). Trimming cost V 0 bases and J 4 bases, with 12 bases left between them. The CDR3 sequence is 16 residues long. Germline V gene sequence: CDR1 WNHNN, CDR2 SYGVQD (reference sequence). CDR3 DNA sequence: TGCGCCAGCAGTGAGTCAGGCGGGGTCCGCACCGGGGAGCTGTTTTTT. It yields the protein CASSESGGVRTGELFF.

The rearrangement joins TRBV7-2 to TRBJ2-2, with D maybe TRBD2 (5 bases). Germline CDR1 reads SGHTA; CDR2 reads FQGNSA. V lost 3 bases and J 7 bases, leaving 15 bases between the germline ends. The CDR3 covers 15 residues. The CDR3 loop reads CASSFSRVVGGELFF. In DNA form, the CDR3 reads TGTGCCAGCAGCTTTTCGAGGGTCGTCGGCGGGGAGCTGTTTTTT.

The gene calls are TRBV5-4 and TRBJ2-5; D remains unclear. Germline loops: CDR1 SGHNT, CDR2 YYREEE (reference sequence). There are 13 residues in the CDR3. The V gene lost 0 bases and the J gene lost 1 base, with 4 bases spanning the gap. Here the CDR3 reads CASSLVSQETQYF. The CDR3 DNA is TGTGCCAGCAGCTTGGTCAGCCAAGAGACCCAGTACTTC.

The CDR3 region has the DNA TGTGCCAGCAGCGTAGGCCGGGCGGGGGGGCTACCAGATACGCAGTATTTT. Translation: CASSVGRAGGLPDTQYF. The V and J genes are TRBV9 and TRBJ2-3; 9 positions match TRBD2. Germline CDR1 is SGDLS and CDR2 is YYNGEE. The CDR3 has 17 residues. J was trimmed by 4 bases and V by 0 bases; bases with no gene match: 9.

The chain's CDR3 is CASSLGLAGGYNEQFF. In DNA, the CDR3 is TGTGCCAGCAGCTTGGGACTAGCGGGAGGTTACAATGAGCAGTTCTTC. This chain connects TRBV7-9 to TRBJ2-1, with 15 bases aligning to TRBD2. Germline CDR1 and CDR2: SEHNR and FQNEAQ (reference sequence). The length of the CDR3 is 16 residues. V shed 3 bases, J shed 4 bases, and the junction held 1 base outside the gene matches.

This chain uses TRBV4-2 with TRBJ2-7; 12 positions match TRBD2. V dropped 3 bases and J dropped 4; count of bases not matched to a gene: 7. CDR1 and CDR2 from the germline V gene are LGHNA and YNFKEQ. The CDR3 length is 16 residues. This CDR3 reads CASSHTLAGGEYEQYF. CDR3 DNA sequence: TGTGCCAGCAGCCATACCCTAGCGGGAGGGGAGTACGAGCAGTACTTC.

The V call is TRBV5-1, the J call TRBJ2-6; 7 bases match TRBD1. Unmatched junction bases numbered 2, after V lost 4 bases and J lost 4 bases. Germline loops: CDR1 SGHRS, CDR2 YFSETQ. The CDR3 contains 14 residues. CDR3 residues: CASSGQAGANVLTF. The CDR3 DNA reads as TGCGCCAGCAGCGGACAGGCCGGGGCCAACGTCCTGACTTTC. Filled out from reference TRBV5-1 and TRBJ2-6, the complete variable domain reads KAGVTQTPRYLIKTRGQQVTLSCSPISGHRSVSWYQQTPGQGLQFLFEYFSETQRNKGNFPGRFSGRQFSNSRSEMNVSTLELGDSALYLCASSGQAGANVLTFGAGSRLTVL.

The gene calls are TRBV7-6 and TRBJ2-7; TRBD1 aligns across 11 bases. The germline V gene encodes CDR1 SGHVS and CDR2 FNYEAQ. The J segment lost 5 bases and the V segment lost 3 bases, leaving 9 bases of the junction unmatched. The CDR3 covers 16 residues. CDR3 region: CASSFRTGGSVDEQYV. CDR3 DNA sequence: TGTGCCAGCAGCTTTCGGACAGGGGGCTCAGTTGACGAGCAGTACGTC.

V gene TRBV29-1 combines with J gene TRBJ1-2, with TRBD1 matching over 12 bases. CDR1 is SQVTM, CDR2 ANQGSEA, per germline. The CDR3 has 16 amino acids. V lost 5 bases to trimming and J lost 3 bases; unmatched junction nucleotides: 10. This chain's CDR3 is CSVNGDRGPDHYGYTF. As DNA, the CDR3 is TGCAGCGTTAATGGGGACAGGGGGCCTGATCACTATGGCTACACCTTC.

The chain has TRBV11-3 and TRBJ2-2, with 9 positions matching TRBD1. The V and J ends lost 5 bases and 5 bases, in that order; junction bases with no gene match: 6. Germline V gene data show CDR1 as SGHNT and CDR2 as YENEEA. The CDR3 extends over 15 amino acids. The CDR3 is CASSKGQGRTGELFF. The CDR3 coding sequence is TGTGCCAGCAGCAAGGGACAGGGAAGGACCGGGGAGCTGTTTTTT.